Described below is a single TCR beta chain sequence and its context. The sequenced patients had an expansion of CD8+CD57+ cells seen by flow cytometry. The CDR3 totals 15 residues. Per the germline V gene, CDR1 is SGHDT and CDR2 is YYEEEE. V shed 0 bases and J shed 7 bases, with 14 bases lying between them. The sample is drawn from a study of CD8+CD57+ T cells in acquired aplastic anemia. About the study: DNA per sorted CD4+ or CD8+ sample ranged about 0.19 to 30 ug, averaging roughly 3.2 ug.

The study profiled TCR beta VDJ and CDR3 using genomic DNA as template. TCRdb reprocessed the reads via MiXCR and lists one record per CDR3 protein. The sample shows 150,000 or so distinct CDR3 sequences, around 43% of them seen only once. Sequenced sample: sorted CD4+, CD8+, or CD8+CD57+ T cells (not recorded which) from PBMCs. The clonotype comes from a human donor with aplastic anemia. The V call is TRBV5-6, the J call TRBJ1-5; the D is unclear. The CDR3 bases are TGTGCCAGCAGCTTGGGTATAAAGGGTAGCCAGCCCCAGCATTTT. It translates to CASSLGIKGSQPQHF.